The rows below give T cell receptor beta chains drawn from one sample of a study of T cells in Graves' hyperthyroidism and ophthalmopathy. From the multiplex PCR reads, TCRdb called clonotypes with MiXCR, one entry per CDR3 protein. In the table there are about 400,000 distinct CDR3 sequences, around 15% of which are singletons. The sequenced material came from blood. These receptors came from a woman aged 18-29 years with Graves' hyperthyroidism. CDR3s include the opening cysteine and the closing phenylalanine or tryptophan. The D gene is left open where the match is weak. Clone size is stated in some rows and not others, as once, few, many or a class when expanded.

TRBJ2-5 many TRBD2 TRBV27 TGTGCCAGCAGTTCAGGGACTAGCGGGAGGACCCAGTACTTC CASSSGTSGRTQYF
TRBJ2-7 many TRBD1 TRBV5-1 TGCGCCAGCAGCTGGGGGACAGCGTACTCCTACGAGCAGTACTTC CASSWGTAYSYEQYF
TRBJ2-7 once TRBD2 TRBV6-5 TGTGCCAGCAGTTACGGGGGGGCGGGAGGGATCTCCTACGAGCAGTACTTC CASSYGGAGGISYEQYF
TRBJ2-1 - - TRBV10-3 TGTGCCATCAGTGAGTCACCCAATGAGCAGTTCTTC CAISESPNEQFF
TRBJ1-1 few TRBD1 TRBV4-2 TGTGCCAGCAGCCAAGGTTACAGGGACAGAACTGAAGCTTTCTTT CASSQGYRDRTEAFF
TRBJ2-7 many - TRBV6-1 TGTGCCAGCGGTCAGGCGTACGAGCAGTACTTC CASGQAYEQYF
TRBJ2-6 few - TRBV5-1 TGCGCCAGCAGCCAGGGAGGTCCTCGAAGCTCTGGGGCCAACGTCCTGACTTTC CASSQGGPRSSGANVLTF
TRBJ2-7 many - TRBV29-1 TGCAGCGTTGGCCGCGAGGGGTCCTACGAGCAGTACTTC CSVGREGSYEQYF
TRBJ2-2 few - TRBV6-1 TGTGCCAGCAGTGCCATGACAGAGACCGGGGAGCTGTTTTTT CASSAMTETGELFF
TRBJ2-5 many TRBD1 TRBV20-1 TGCAGTGCTAGAGATCCCCGGACAGGAAAAGAGACCCAGTACTTC CSARDPRTGKETQYF
TRBJ1-1 - - TRBV5-5 TGTGCCAGCAGCTTGGAGTTCAGGAACACTGAAGCTTCCTTT CASSLEFRNTEASF
TRBJ2-7 - TRBD1 TRBV5-1 TGCGCCAGCAGCTTGGAGACAGGGGTCGGCGAGCAGTACTTC CASSLETGVGEQYF
TRBJ1-1 few - TRBV14 TGTGCCAGCAGCCAAGATTTGGGCCCAGGGCCAAACACTGAAGCTTTCTTT CASSQDLGPGPNTEAFF
TRBJ2-7 - TRBD2 TRBV18 TGTGCCAGCTCACCGTCGACTAGCGGGATACGGGCCTACGAGCAGTACTTC CASSPSTSGIRAYEQYF
TRBJ2-7 - - TRBV19 TGTGCCAGTAGTTGGGCCTTAGACTACGAGCAGTACTTC CASSWALDYEQYF
TRBJ2-7 few - TRBV12-3/TRBV12-4 TGTGCCAGCAAAACAGGGCACGGGGAGCAGTACTTC CASKTGHGEQYF
TRBJ2-7 - - TRBV6-5 TGTGCCAGCAGTTACTCGGTGGAAGGGGATCCCTACGAGCAGTACTTC CASSYSVEGDPYEQYF
TRBJ1-5 - - TRBV6-1 TGTGCCAGCACCCAACTCGCGGGGGACCAGCCCCAGCATTTT CASTQLAGDQPQHF
TRBJ1-2 - - TRBV28 TGTGCCAGCAGTTCCACCTTACAGAGGGACTATGGCTACACCTTC CASSSTLQRDYGYTF
TRBJ2-7 many - TRBV20-1 TGCAGTGGGGAGGGGGCGTACGAGCAGTACTTC CSGEGAYEQYF
TRBJ2-3 many TRBD2 TRBV28 TGTGCCAGCAGTTTTCGGCGGGAGGACGTACGCACAGATACGCAGTATTTT CASSFRREDVRTDTQYF
TRBJ2-7 many - TRBV12-3/TRBV12-4 TGTGCCAGCAGTTCGGGCAGGGCCAGCTCCTACGAGCAGTACTTC CASSSGRASSYEQYF
TRBJ2-1 many TRBD1 TRBV7-8 TGTGCCAGCAGTACGACAGGGGGTAATGAGCAGTTCTTC CASSTTGGNEQFF
TRBJ1-3 - - TRBV4-1 TGCGCCAGCAGCCAGGGGCGCGTAGGATGGTCTGGAAACACCATATATTTT CASSQGRVGWSGNTIYF
TRBJ1-2 many - TRBV28 TGTGCCAGCAGCTCAGGGGTTACTAACTATGGCTACACCTTC CASSSGVTNYGYTF
TRBJ2-2 many - TRBV7-2 TGTGCCAGCAGCAGACTAGGGACTCATACGAACACCGGGGAGCTGTTTTTT CASSRLGTHTNTGELFF
TRBJ2-7 many - TRBV28 TGTGCCAGCAGTTTATGGTTGGGCAGTTCCTACGAGCAGTACTTC CASSLWLGSSYEQYF
TRBJ2-3 many TRBD2 TRBV27 TGTGCCAGCAGTCATATTAGCGGGTCAGGCACAGATACGCAGTATTTT CASSHISGSGTDTQYF
TRBJ2-4 - - TRBV20-1 TGCAGTCTGTTTCAGCCCCTAGCCAAAAGCATTCAGTACTTC CSLFQPLAKSIQYF
TRBJ1-2 many - TRBV6-1 TGTGCCAGCAGTGAAACAAGGGGTCGCGGCTACACCTTC CASSETRGRGYTF
TRBJ2-7 - TRBD2 TRBV27 TGTGCCAGCAGCAAGCGGGAGGGCGCTACGAAGCAGTACTTC CASSKREGATKQYF
TRBJ2-7 many - TRBV5-1 TGCGCCAGCAGCTTGGCCAGCTCGGGGGAGCAGTACTTC CASSLASSGEQYF
TRBJ1-2 many TRBD1 TRBV6-1 TGTGCCAGCAGTCGCCAAGATGGGACAGGGGGCTGGAACTATGGCTACACCTTC CASSRQDGTGGWNYGYTF
TRBJ2-7 many - TRBV10-2 TGCGCCAGCGGAAGCGGGACAGGCCTCTACGAGCAGTACTTC CASGSGTGLYEQYF
TRBJ2-3 many - TRBV25-1 TGTGCCAGCAGTGAATATCGCCTCGGACTTGTGGTCCCAGATACGCAGTATTTT CASSEYRLGLVVPDTQYF
TRBJ1-2 - - TRBV27 TGTGCCAGCAGTTTTGCTGGGGTTAACTATGGCTACACCTTC CASSFAGVNYGYTF
TRBJ2-3 many - TRBV6-5 TGTGCCAGCAGTTACCGACTCCAGACAGATACGCAGTATTTT CASSYRLQTDTQYF
TRBJ1-1 - - TRBV20-1 TGCAGTGCGAGCCGGGACGTTCCTGAAGCTTTCTTT CSASRDVPEAFF
TRBJ1-2 many - TRBV18 TGTGCCAGCTCACCGACTAAAGATAACTATGGCTACACCTTC CASSPTKDNYGYTF
TRBJ2-1 many - TRBV5-1 TGCGCCAGCAGCTTTGACCCATCCTACAATGAGCAGTTCTTC CASSFDPSYNEQFF
TRBJ1-1 few - TRBV30 TGTGCCTGGAGTTTAGGGGGGAACACTGAAGCTTTCTTT CAWSLGGNTEAFF
TRBJ2-7 - - TRBV6-2/TRBV6-3 TGTGCCAGCAGTCCCAGCGCAGGGATGAGAGACGAGCAGTACTTC CASSPSAGMRDEQYF
TRBJ2-7 many TRBD2 TRBV28 TGTGCCAGCAGTTTTCGGGAGGCAGCCTACGAGCAGTACTTC CASSFREAAYEQYF
TRBJ1-1 many TRBD1 TRBV20-1 TGCAGTGCTAGAGGATACAGGGGGCGCGGCACTGAAGCTTTCTTT CSARGYRGRGTEAFF
TRBJ1-6 few - TRBV12-3/TRBV12-4 TGTGCCAGCAGTGGGGGGGAGGGTGTAAACTCACCCCTCCACTTT CASSGGEGVNSPLHF
TRBJ2-2 few - TRBV29-1 TGCAGCGTTGAAGATCGGTCCCTAACCGGGGAGCTGTTTTTT CSVEDRSLTGELFF
TRBJ1-3 - - TRBV10-3 TGTGCCGCCGTTGGCTCTGGAAACACCATATATTTT CAAVGSGNTIYF
TRBJ2-2 few - TRBV5-6 TGTGCCAGCAGCACCGTAGGGCTTCGGGACACCGGGGAGCTGTTTTTT CASSTVGLRDTGELFF
TRBJ2-2 - - TRBV5-1 TGCGCCAGCAGCGCGACACAGGGAGGGGTCACCGGGGAGCTGTTTTTT CASSATQGGVTGELFF
TRBJ1-1 - - TRBV7-9 TGTGCCAGCAGCCCCACCGGCCCCCCGGGGCTCGGAGCTTTCTTT CASSPTGPPGLGAFF
TRBJ1-6 many - TRBV2 TGTGCCAGCAGTGAAAGGCTGAGCTCCTATAATTCACCCCTCCACTTT CASSERLSSYNSPLHF
TRBJ2-1 many TRBD1 TRBV3-1 TGTGCCAGCAGCAAGGGGGCATCCTACAATGAGCAGTTCTTC CASSKGASYNEQFF
TRBJ1-1 few - TRBV7-9 TGTGCCAGCAGCTTACAGCAGGGACACACTGAAGCTTTCTTT CASSLQQGHTEAFF
TRBJ2-4 few - TRBV5-6 TGTGCCAGCAGCTCTTTAGGACCCAAAAACATTCAGTACTTC CASSSLGPKNIQYF
TRBJ2-2 few - TRBV9 TGTGCCAGCAGCGTATCATACACCGGGGAGCTGTTTTTT CASSVSYTGELFF
TRBJ2-7 many TRBD1 TRBV7-6 TGTGCCAGCAGCTTAGGGAGGGGACAGGATTACGAGCAGTACTTC CASSLGRGQDYEQYF
TRBJ1-2 few - TRBV6-1 TGTGCCAGCAGGGGACTAAATCGATGGGATGGCTACACCTTC CASRGLNRWDGYTF
TRBJ1-1 many - TRBV28 TGTGCCAGCAGTTTATTCCCACTCCGGGGGAACACTGAAGCTTTCTTT CASSLFPLRGNTEAFF
TRBJ1-5 many TRBD1 TRBV3-1 TGTGCCAGCAGCCTAAACAGGGGTTCTCAGCCCCAGCATTTT CASSLNRGSQPQHF